The text below deals with one T cell receptor (beta chain). Trimming left V 3 bases short and J 0 bases short, with 9 bases between. The germline V gene encodes CDR1 SGHNT and CDR2 YYREEE (reference sequence). This CDR3 comprises 14 residues. The data originate from a study of cytomegalovirus exposure and HLA in healthy donors. The PCR was carried out with 60 Vbeta primers and 13 Jbeta primers. Sequencing was performed with immunoSEQ multiplex PCR; in TCRdb, only in-frame clones are kept and a portion is missing. The sample lists approximately 160,000 clones, around 78% occurring once. The chain is built from TRBV5-4 and TRBJ1-2, with D unresolved. The source material was PBMCs. The receptor's source is a female donor in good health and CMV-seronegative. In DNA, the CDR3 is TGTGCCAGCAGCTCTAATATGGCTAACTATGGCTACACCTTC. Protein: CASSSNMANYGYTF.